This TCR beta chain appears in the sequencing data of a study of T cell responses to AZD1222 COVID-19 vaccine. This clone appeared a few times. Its antigen is undetermined. Measured with immunoSEQ multiplex PCR; TCRdb has only the in-frame clones, and not every one. The sample holds 100,000 to 150,000 clones; about 82% are singletons and the top ten take about 16%. Second-dose recipients at about 4 or about 12 weeks were treated as one pooled group. Overall study findings and caveats: Repertoire collection took place solely once the T cell response had peaked. At 160-218 and 743-854, vaccine-associated CD4 TCRs were dominant, and they spanned spike. Most donors were white British and more were female, and clonal diversity was possibly underestimated.

This CDR3 has 13 amino acids. Deletions cut 3 bases from V and 6 bases from J, with 14 bases between. Per the germline V gene, CDR1 is SQVTM and CDR2 is ANQGSEA. The TCR was taken from an adult who received the AZD1222 COVID-19 vaccine. The specimen comprised peripheral blood, sampled 28 days after the second AZD1222 dose. This chain joins TRBV29-1 and TRBJ1-2; possible D gene TRBD1, 5 bases. The CDR3 DNA follows: TGCAGCGTTGACCGAGGGGTGGGGGATGGCTACACCTTC. Its protein is CSVDRGVGDGYTF.